The T cell receptor beta chain under discussion was sequenced for a study of STAT5B mutations in CD4+ large granular lymphocyte leukemia. Findings of the study overall: Patient CD4-sorted repertoires looked more clonal than healthy CD4+ repertoires, even without putative leukemic clones.

The repertoire was sequenced with immunoSEQ multiplex PCR; TCRdb's copy has only in-frame clones and lacks some. The sample shows roughly 46,000 clones, more than 65% of them seen only once. On this clone: Its antigen is not identified.

The source material was CD4+ T cells from blood buffy coats. This sequence was found in a human donor in good health.

The DNA of the CDR3 is TGTGCCAGCAGCCTAGGGGGACAGGGGGCGGTAGGGACCCAGTACTTC. This gives the protein CASSLGGQGAVGTQYF. The chain joins TRBV28 to TRBJ2-5, with 12 bases that match TRBD1. V lost 6 bases, J lost 7 bases, and 12 bases stayed unmatched. The CDR3 loop spans 16 amino acids. The germline CDR1 and CDR2 sequences are MDHEN and SYDVKM.